Listed here are 4 T cell receptor beta chains from one sample, sequenced in a study of cytomegalovirus exposure and HLA in healthy donors. 13 Jbeta primers and 60 Vbeta primers were used for the PCR. Clones were read by immunoSEQ multiplex PCR, and TCRdb kept only the in-frame ones, dropping some. The table includes 200,000 or so clones, roughly four fifths detected once. The material sequenced was PBMCs. The receptors originated from a boy aged 2 to 9 in good health and CMV-seronegative.

This rearrangement joins TRBV27 to TRBJ2-1, with D possibly TRBD2 on 7 matching bases. Trimming cost V 4 bases and J 4 bases, with 14 bases left between them. CDR1 and CDR2 from the germline V gene are MNHEY and SMNVEV (reference sequence). CDR3 size: 15 residues. CDR3 in amino acids: CASSYDRGAYNEQFF. For the CDR3, the DNA is TGTGCCAGCAGTTACGATCGGGGGGCTTACAATGAGCAGTTCTTC.

This sequence joins TRBV7-2 and TRBJ1-2, with a possible D match to TRBD1 (5 bases). This CDR3 comprises 12 residues. Germline values: CDR1 SGHTA, CDR2 FQGNSA. The V end was cut by 5 bases, the J end by 11 bases, with 15 bases between. CDR3 DNA sequence: TGTGCCAGCAGCCCACGCCGGGGGAGTTACACCTTC. Translating it yields CASSPRRGSYTF.

This clone was counted between two and nine times. This sequence joins TRBV12-5 and TRBJ2-2, with 9 bases lining up with TRBD1. The CDR3 has 17 residues. Unmatched junction bases numbered 11, after V lost 4 bases and J lost 5 bases. The germline gives CDR1 LGHNT, CDR2 FRNRAP. CDR3 loop: CASGSSRTGGMTGELFF. For the CDR3, the DNA is TGTGCTAGTGGTTCATCGCGAACAGGGGGCATGACCGGGGAGCTGTTTTTT. The whole variable domain, remainder taken from reference TRBV12-5 and TRBJ2-2, is DARVTQTPRHKVTEMGQEVTMRCQPILGHNTVFWYRQTMMQGLELLAYFRNRAPLDDSGMPKDRFSAEMPDATLATLKIQPSEPRDSAVYFCASGSSRTGGMTGELFFGEGSRLTVL.

The CDR3 nucleotides are TGTGCCAGCAGCTTCCATAATGAGCAGTTCTTC. Amino acids: CASSFHNEQFF. This chain uses TRBV7-6 with TRBJ2-1; no clear D gene. Germline values: CDR1 SGHVS, CDR2 FNYEAQ. There are 11 residues in the CDR3. V lost 3 bases to trimming and J lost 7 bases, with 4 bases between them.